This T cell receptor (beta chain) was identified during a study of shared clonotypes between healthy human individuals. Across the whole study: Plates per donor: three CD4 naive, three CD4 memory, two CD8 naive, one CD8 memory.

CDR1 is MNHEY, CDR2 SVGAGI, per germline. The CDR3 sequence is 16 residues long. Trimming took 0 bases from V and 2 from J, leaving 10 bases between them. Points from the study as a whole: Despite large depth, rarefaction showed incomplete sorted-subset sequencing. Researchers found naive subsets generally carried larger estimated richness than memory subsets.

The protocol was immunoSEQ multiplex PCR, while the TCRdb copy is restricted to in-frame clones and leaves out a portion. The repertoire has some 2,100,000 clones, approximately 95% of them found once; the top ten carry roughly 0.13%. With regard to this clone: The antigen remains unidentified.

CD45RA+ naive and CD45RA-negative memory subsets were separated from CD4+ cells. The chain employs TRBV6-5 and TRBJ2-2; D may be TRBD2 (6 bases). Sequenced: naive CD4+ T cells sorted from blood. Noted subset: CD45RA+ positively selected. The TCR was taken from a man between 18 and 35 years old in good health. As DNA, the CDR3 is TGTGCCAGCAGTTACTCGCGGAGGGGAAACACCGGGGAGCTGTTTTTT. Protein sequence: CASSYSRRGNTGELFF.